The source of this T cell receptor beta chain is a study of blood T cell repertoires in COVID-19. This table comes from immunoSEQ multiplex PCR, and its TCRdb copy is limited to in-frame clones, with some not included. The table includes fewer than 250,000 clones, around 83% detected once. V was clipped by 4 bases and J by 7 bases; unmatched bases: 10. Germline lookup yields CDR1 GTSNPN and CDR2 SVGIG (reference sequence). The CDR3 spans 15 residues. Participants were aged roughly 18 to 89 years from some 24 US areas. The recovered donors of Cohort 3 showed two negative PCRs, clearance, or symptom resolution.

This chain links TRBV30 with TRBJ1-2; 12 bases line up with TRBD1. The sample comprised PBMCs or T cells enriched from blood (not recorded which). This sequence originates from a woman aged 35 to 49 who had recovered from COVID-19. The DNA of the CDR3 is TGTGCCTGGACCACCAGGGACAGGGGGCTCAGTGGCTACACCTTC. Its protein product is CAWTTRDRGLSGYTF.